This is a list of T cell receptor beta chains from one sample in a study of cytomegalovirus exposure and HLA in healthy donors. Libraries were prepared by immunoSEQ multiplex PCR; TCRdb keeps only in-frame clonotypes and omits some of them. The profile shows 75,000 to 80,000 clones, 78% of them singletons. Sequencing was carried out using PBMCs. The receptors derive from a woman in her forties in good health and CMV-seropositive. Each CDR3 is given with its conserved first and last residue. Fields, in order: D gene, clone size, J gene, V gene, CDR3 DNA, CDR3 protein. D genes are given only for firm matches. A row's size may be missing; if present it is once, few, many or a size class.

>-|-|TRBJ1-6|TRBV2
TGTGCCAGCAGTTTCCCGGGACAACTGTATAATTCACCCCTCCACTTT
CASSFPGQLYNSPLHF
>TRBD1|-|TRBJ2-7|TRBV6-5
TGTGCCAGCAGTTACAGGACAGGGGGAACTTGGGAGCAGTACTTC
CASSYRTGGTWEQYF
>-|once|TRBJ1-5|TRBV2
TGTGCCAGCAGTGATCTGGGAGGCGGGCAGCCCCAGCATTTT
CASSDLGGGQPQHF
>-|-|TRBJ1-2|TRBV30
TGTGCCTGGAGCCACTTTTCGCTCGGCTACACCTTC
CAWSHFSLGYTF
>-|-|TRBJ2-5|TRBV7-9
TGTTCCAGCAGCTTAGCGCTACCGTACCAAGAGACCCAGTACTTC
CSSSLALPYQETQYF
>TRBD2|-|TRBJ2-5|TRBV4-3
TGCGCCAGCAGCCAAGCGGGGGGGACGGAGACCCAGTACTTC
CASSQAGGTETQYF
>TRBD2|-|TRBJ2-3|TRBV5-1
TGCGCCAGCACAGAGCTAGCGGGGGGGACAGATACGCAGTATTTT
CASTELAGGTDTQYF
>-|few|TRBJ1-4|TRBV19
TGTGCCAGTAGTCCCTCTTCGCAGGAAAAACTGTTTTTT
CASSPSSQEKLFF
>-|-|TRBJ2-4|TRBV7-9
TGTGCCAGCAGCCGGGACTTCGGCATTCAGTACTTC
CASSRDFGIQYF
>-|few|TRBJ1-5|TRBV5-6
TGTGCCAGCAGCAACCGGGACATCAATCAGCCCCAGCATTTT
CASSNRDINQPQHF
>TRBD1|-|TRBJ2-5|TRBV7-8
TGTGCCAGCAGCTTAGAAGCAGGGGGTAAAGAGACCCAGTACTTC
CASSLEAGGKETQYF
>-|few|TRBJ2-3|TRBV6-5
TGTGCCAGCAGTTCACAGGGTGCCCTGGATACGCAGTATTTT
CASSSQGALDTQYF
>-|-|TRBJ2-1|TRBV30
TGTGCCTGGAGCGAAGGGGCCAAGGTCAATGAGCAGTTCTTC
CAWSEGAKVNEQFF
>-|-|TRBJ2-7|TRBV7-2
TGTGCCAGCAGCTTAGATGGGGGGAGCGGGTACGAGCAGTACTTC
CASSLDGGSGYEQYF
>-|-|TRBJ2-3|TRBV18
TGTGCCAGCTCCCCGCGGCGTTCTAGCACAGATACGCAGTATTTT
CASSPRRSSTDTQYF
>-|-|TRBJ2-1|TRBV5-1
TGCGCCAGCAGCTTGGGTACTTCCTACAATGAGCAGTTCTTC
CASSLGTSYNEQFF
>TRBD1|-|TRBJ1-6|TRBV10-3
TGTGCCATCAATGACAGGGGAATTAATTCACCCCTCCACTTT
CAINDRGINSPLHF
>-|-|TRBJ2-2|TRBV19
TGTGCCAGTAGTTTCGGGACTTTCCCTCCCGGGGAGCTGTTTTTT
CASSFGTFPPGELFF
>-|-|TRBJ1-5|TRBV7-2
TGTGCCAGCTGCCGGCAGCCCCAGCATTTT
CASCRQPQHF
>TRBD2|once|TRBJ2-7|TRBV7-2
TGTGCCAGCAGCTTAAATGGCGGGGGGGCAGGCGAGCAGTACTTC
CASSLNGGGAGEQYF